This TCR beta chain was retrieved from a study of blood T cell repertoires in COVID-19. Study information: Sources were T cells, B-cell-depleted T cells, or PBMCs; the material itself was cDNA or gDNA.

Under the authors' procedure: Reference gene primer amplification gave nucleated cell count estimates. The assay was immunoSEQ multiplex PCR, and TCRdb's table has in-frame clones only and misses some. Clone size and V and J calls were adopted from that table, with D and trimming inferred from the DNA. Of under 450,000 clones in the sample, over 80% were seen once. The germline V gene encodes CDR1 SGHTA and CDR2 FQGNSA. V lost 2 bases to trimming and J lost 2 bases; unmatched junction nucleotides: 8. The CDR3 loop spans 17 amino acids. Adults between roughly 18 and 89 years of age took part from 20 to 25 US areas. Assignments of participants to cohorts depended upon their own reported clinical history.

Sequencing was carried out using PBMCs or T cells enriched from blood (not recorded which). This clonotype was sampled from a woman between 50 and 59 years old who had recovered from COVID-19. V is TRBV7-2 and J is TRBJ2-2, with TRBD1 identical over 7 bases. The CDR3 DNA follows: TGTGCCAGCAGCTTAATTGGTGGGACAGCTAACACCGGGGAGCTGTTTTTT. It specifies CASSLIGGTANTGELFF.